The entry that follows covers one TCR beta chain sequence. Its antigen is currently unknown. Trimming at V came to 1 base and at J to 0 bases, leaving 1 base not matched to a gene. The CDR3 contains 15 residues. CDR1 SGHDT and CDR2 YYEEEE come from the germline V gene. These data are taken from a study of cytomegalovirus exposure and HLA in healthy donors. Findings and limits, study-wide: There were some public TCRs occurring in many donors, but most TCR sequences were rare.

Primers for the PCR totalled 60 Vbeta and 13 Jbeta. Some clones are missing from TCRdb's copy, which holds only in-frame ones; the method was immunoSEQ multiplex PCR. The table shows about 180,000 clones, with about three quarters occurring only once. The V and J genes are TRBV5-6 and TRBJ2-1; the match to TRBD2 covers 7 bases. This clonotype was obtained from a woman in her 50s in good health and CMV-seropositive. The specimen was PBMCs. The CDR3 DNA follows: TGTGCCAGCAGCTTGCAGCGGGGCTCCTACAATGAGCAGTTCTTC. Its protein is CASSLQRGSYNEQFF.